This T cell receptor beta chain was identified in a study of breast tumors, draining lymph nodes, adjacent tissues. Germline V gives CDR1 MDHEN, CDR2 SYDVKM. The junction had 7 bases not matched to a gene; V was cut back by 8 bases and J by 2 bases. The CDR3 spans 14 residues. Samples came from axillary lymph nodes draining the breast cancer. General study results and limits: Tumor TCR diversity was below lymph nodes but above nontumor tissue. Compared with basal-like, luminal-like tumors shared significantly more repertoire with nontumor tissue. Data only fit, rather than demonstrated, lymph node origin of most tumor T cells.

Using its own MiXCR run on the multiplex PCR reads, TCRdb lists one record per CDR3 protein. The sample has 150,000 to 200,000 distinct CDR3 sequences, 25% to 40% seen once. This clonotype was counted at least ten times. Its antigen is still unknown. The V gene is TRBV28, the J gene TRBJ2-5; TRBD2 aligns across 8 bases. Material: axillary lymph node tissue. The TCR comes from a female donor with breast cancer. Some clones in this sample may be carry-over from other donors' samples. For the CDR3, the DNA is TGTGCCAGCGGCTTGACGGGGGGGCAAGAGACCCAGTACTTC. It is translated as CASGLTGGQETQYF.